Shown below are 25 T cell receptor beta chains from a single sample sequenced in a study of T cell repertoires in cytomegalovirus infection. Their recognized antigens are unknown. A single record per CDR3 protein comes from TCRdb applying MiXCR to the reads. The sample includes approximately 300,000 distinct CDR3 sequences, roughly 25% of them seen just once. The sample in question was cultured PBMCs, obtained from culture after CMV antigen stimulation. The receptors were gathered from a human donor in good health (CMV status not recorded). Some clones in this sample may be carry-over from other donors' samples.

As DNA, the CDR3 is TGCGCCAGCAGCCAAGATCTTCCGCTAGCTGGGGAGCTGTTTTTT. It is translated as CASSQDLPLAGELFF. The V and J genes are TRBV4-3 and TRBJ2-2; D is possibly TRBD2 (5 bases). The CDR3 consists of 15 residues. Germline loops: CDR1 LGHNA, CDR2 YSLEER. V was trimmed by 0 bases and J by 8 bases, leaving 13 bases between them.

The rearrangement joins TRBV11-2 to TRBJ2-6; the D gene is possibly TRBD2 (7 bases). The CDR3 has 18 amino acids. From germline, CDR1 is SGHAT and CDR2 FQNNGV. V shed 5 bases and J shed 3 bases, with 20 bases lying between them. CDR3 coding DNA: TGTGCCAGCAGCGCGGACAAGGGGGGGTTCAGTGGGGCCAACGTCCTGACTTTC. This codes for CASSADKGGFSGANVLTF.

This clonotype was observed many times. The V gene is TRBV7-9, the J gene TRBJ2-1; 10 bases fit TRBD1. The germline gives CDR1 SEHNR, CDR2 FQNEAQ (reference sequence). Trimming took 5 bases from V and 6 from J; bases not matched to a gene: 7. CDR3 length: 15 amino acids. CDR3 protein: CASSPRGTGANEQFF. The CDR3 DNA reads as TGTGCCAGCAGCCCGCGGGGGACAGGGGCCAATGAGCAGTTCTTC. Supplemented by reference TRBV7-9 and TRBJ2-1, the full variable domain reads DTGVSQNPRHKITKRGQNVTFRCDPISEHNRLYWYRQTLGQGPEFLTYFQNEAQLEKSRLLSDRFSAERPKGSFSTLEIQRTEQGDSAMYLCASSPRGTGANEQFFGPGTRLTVL.

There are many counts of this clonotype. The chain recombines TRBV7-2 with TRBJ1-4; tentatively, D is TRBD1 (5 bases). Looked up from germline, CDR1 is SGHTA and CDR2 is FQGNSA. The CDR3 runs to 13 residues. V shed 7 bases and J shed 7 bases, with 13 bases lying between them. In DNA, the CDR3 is TGTGCCAGCACGGCGGATGGGGGTGAAAAACTGTTTTTT. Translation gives CASTADGGEKLFF.

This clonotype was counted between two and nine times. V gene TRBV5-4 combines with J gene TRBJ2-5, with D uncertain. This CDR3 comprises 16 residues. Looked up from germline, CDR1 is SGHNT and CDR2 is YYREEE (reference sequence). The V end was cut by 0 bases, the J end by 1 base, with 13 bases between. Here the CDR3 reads CASSLEERSAQETQYF. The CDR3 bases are TGTGCCAGCAGCTTGGAGGAGAGGAGCGCCCAAGAGACCCAGTACTTC.

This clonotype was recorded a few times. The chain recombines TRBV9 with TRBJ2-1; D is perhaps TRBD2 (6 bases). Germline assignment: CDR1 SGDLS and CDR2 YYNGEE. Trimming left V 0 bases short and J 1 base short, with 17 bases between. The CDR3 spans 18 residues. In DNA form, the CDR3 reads TGTGCCAGCAGCGTAGAGGCTTACGGCGGGAAGTCCTACAATGAGCAGTTCTTC. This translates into CASSVEAYGGKSYNEQFF. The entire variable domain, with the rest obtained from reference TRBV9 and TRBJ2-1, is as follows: DSGVTQTPKHLITATGQRVTLRCSPRSGDLSVYWYQQSLDQGLQFLIQYYNGEERAKGNILERFSAQQFPDLHSELNLSSLELGDSALYFCASSVEAYGGKSYNEQFFGPGTRLTVL.

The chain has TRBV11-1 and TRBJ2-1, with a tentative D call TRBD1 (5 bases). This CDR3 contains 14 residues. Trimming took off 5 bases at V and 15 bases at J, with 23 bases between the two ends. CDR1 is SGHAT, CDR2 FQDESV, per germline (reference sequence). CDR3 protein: CASSILGLRTPLFF. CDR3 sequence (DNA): TGTGCCAGCAGCATACTCGGTTTGAGGACACCTCTGTTCTTC.

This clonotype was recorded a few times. CDR3 bases: TGCGCCAGCAGTCTAACCCGGACAGGGGTAGAGACCCAGTACTTC. Its protein product is CASSLTRTGVETQYF. The V and J genes are TRBV10-1 and TRBJ2-5, with 9 bases fitting TRBD1. This CDR3 is built from 15 residues. V dropped 5 bases and J dropped 4; count of bases not matched to a gene: 8. Germline CDR1 reads WNHNN; CDR2 reads SYGVQD (reference sequence).

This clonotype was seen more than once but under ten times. CDR3 sequence (DNA): TGTGCCAGCAGGGTAGCGGGAGGCGAGCGAAACACCGGGGAGCTGTTTTTT. Its protein product is CASRVAGGERNTGELFF. The rearrangement links TRBV5-6 to TRBJ2-2, with TRBD2 identical over 10 bases. V lost 5 bases, J lost 2 bases, and 9 bases stayed unmatched. Germline V CDR1 and CDR2: SGHDT, YYEEEE. The CDR3 consists of 17 residues.

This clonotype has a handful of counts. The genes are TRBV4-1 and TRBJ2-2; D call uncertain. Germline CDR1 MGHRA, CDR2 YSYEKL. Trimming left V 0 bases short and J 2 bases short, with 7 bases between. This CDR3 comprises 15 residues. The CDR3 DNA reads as TGCGCCAGCAGCCAAGACTTTACTAACACCGGGGAGCTGTTTTTT. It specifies CASSQDFTNTGELFF.

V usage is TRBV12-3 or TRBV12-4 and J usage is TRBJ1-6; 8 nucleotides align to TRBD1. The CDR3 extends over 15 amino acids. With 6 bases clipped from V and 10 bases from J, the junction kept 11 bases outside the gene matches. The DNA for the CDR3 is TGTGCCAGCAGCCCGACAGGGGAGAGTGGATCACCCCTCCACTTT. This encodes CASSPTGESGSPLHF.

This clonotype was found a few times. The CDR3 loop reads CASSLRREGTDTQYF. CDR3 DNA sequence: TGTGCCAGCAGCTTAAGGCGGGAGGGCACAGATACGCAGTATTTT. This sequence joins TRBV7-2 and TRBJ2-3; TRBD2 agrees at 8 bases. V shed 2 bases and J 1 base; nucleotides not matched to a gene: 2. The germline gives CDR1 SGHTA, CDR2 FQGNSA. The CDR3 covers 15 residues. Full variable domain (missing parts from reference TRBV7-2 and TRBJ2-3): GAGVSQSPSNKVTEKGKDVELRCDPISGHTALYWYRQSLGQGLEFLIYFQGNSAPDKSGLPSDRFSAERTGGSVSTLTIQRTQQEDSAVYLCASSLRREGTDTQYFGPGTRLTVL.

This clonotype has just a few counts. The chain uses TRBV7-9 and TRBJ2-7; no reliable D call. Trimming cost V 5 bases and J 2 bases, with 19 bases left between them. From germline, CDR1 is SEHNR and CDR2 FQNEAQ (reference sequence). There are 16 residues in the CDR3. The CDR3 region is CASSPKWVGIPYEQYF. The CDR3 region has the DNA TGTGCCAGCAGCCCCAAATGGGTGGGAATTCCCTACGAGCAGTACTTC.

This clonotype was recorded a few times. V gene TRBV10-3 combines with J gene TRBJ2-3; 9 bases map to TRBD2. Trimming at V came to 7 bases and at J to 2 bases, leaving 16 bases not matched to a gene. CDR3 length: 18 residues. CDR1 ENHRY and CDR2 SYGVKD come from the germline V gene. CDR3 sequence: CAIKSSIQAGGPTDTQYF. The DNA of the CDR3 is TGTGCCATCAAGAGTAGTATACAAGCGGGAGGACCCACAGATACGCAGTATTTT.

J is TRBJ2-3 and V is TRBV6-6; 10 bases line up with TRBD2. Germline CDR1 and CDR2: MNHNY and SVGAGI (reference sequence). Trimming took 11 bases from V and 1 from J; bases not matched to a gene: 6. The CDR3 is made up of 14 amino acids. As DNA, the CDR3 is TGTGCCGGCGCACTAGCGGGGCGCACAGATACGCAGTATTTT. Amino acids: CAGALAGRTDTQYF.

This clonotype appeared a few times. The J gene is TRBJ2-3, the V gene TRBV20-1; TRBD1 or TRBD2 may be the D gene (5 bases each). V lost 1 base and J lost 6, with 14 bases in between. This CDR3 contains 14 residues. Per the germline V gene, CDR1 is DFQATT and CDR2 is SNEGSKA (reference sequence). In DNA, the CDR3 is TGCAGTGCTAGAGCCCCGGGGCCGCCGGATACGCAGTATTTT. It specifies CSARAPGPPDTQYF.

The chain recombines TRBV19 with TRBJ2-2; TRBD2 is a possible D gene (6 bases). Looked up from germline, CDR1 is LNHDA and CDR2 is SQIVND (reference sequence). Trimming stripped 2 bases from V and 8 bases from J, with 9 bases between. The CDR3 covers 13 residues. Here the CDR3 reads CASSILASGELFF. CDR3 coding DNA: TGTGCCAGTAGTATACTAGCGAGTGGGGAGCTGTTTTTT.

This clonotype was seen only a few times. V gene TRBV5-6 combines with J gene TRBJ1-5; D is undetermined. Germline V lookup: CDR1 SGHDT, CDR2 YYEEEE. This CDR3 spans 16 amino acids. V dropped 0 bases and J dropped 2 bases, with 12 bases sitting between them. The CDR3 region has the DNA TGTGCCAGCAGCTTGGGGGGAATCAGAGGCAATCAGCCCCAGCATTTT. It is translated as CASSLGGIRGNQPQHF. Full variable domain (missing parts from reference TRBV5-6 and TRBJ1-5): DAGVTQSPTHLIKTRGQQVTLRCSPKSGHDTVSWYQQALGQGPQFIFQYYEEEERQRGNFPDRFSGHQFPNYSSELNVNALLLGDSALYLCASSLGGIRGNQPQHFGDGTRLSIL.

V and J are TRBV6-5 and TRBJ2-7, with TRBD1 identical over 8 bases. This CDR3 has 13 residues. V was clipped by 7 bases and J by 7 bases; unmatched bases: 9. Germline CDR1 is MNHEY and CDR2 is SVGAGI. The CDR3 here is CASKSSGGREQYV. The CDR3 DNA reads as TGTGCCAGCAAATCCTCAGGGGGCCGGGAGCAGTACGTC.

CDR3 DNA: TGCGCCAGCAGCCAAGATGGGGGCCCGACTGTCTACGAGCAGTACGTC. Amino acid sequence: CASSQDGGPTVYEQYV. The chain couples TRBV4-1 to TRBJ2-7; perhaps TRBD1 as D (6 bases). The length of the CDR3 is 16 residues. Trimming stripped 0 bases from V and 3 bases from J, with 15 bases between. CDR1 and CDR2 from the germline V gene are MGHRA and YSYEKL.

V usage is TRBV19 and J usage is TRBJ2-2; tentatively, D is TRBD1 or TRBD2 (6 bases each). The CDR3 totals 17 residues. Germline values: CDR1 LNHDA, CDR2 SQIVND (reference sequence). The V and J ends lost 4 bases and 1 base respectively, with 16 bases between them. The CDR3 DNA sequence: TGTGCCAGTAGTAAACCCCGGGGGCCACGGAACACCGGGGAGCTGTTTTTT. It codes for CASSKPRGPRNTGELFF.

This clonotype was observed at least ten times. The DNA of the CDR3 is TGTGCCAGCAGCCCCGGGGGTAGCGGCAACTACGAGCAGTACGTC. Translating gives CASSPGGSGNYEQYV. The chain recombines TRBV7-2 with TRBJ2-7; the D gene is possibly TRBD2 (6 bases). This CDR3 is 15 amino acids long. Germline CDR1 and CDR2: SGHTA and FQGNSA. V was pared by 5 bases and J by 3 bases, with 17 bases between.

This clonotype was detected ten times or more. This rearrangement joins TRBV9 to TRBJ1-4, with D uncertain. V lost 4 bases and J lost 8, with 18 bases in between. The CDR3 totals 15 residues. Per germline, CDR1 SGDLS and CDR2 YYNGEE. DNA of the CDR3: TGTGCCAGCAGCCCCGAGGCGCAGCCCTACGAAAAACTGTTTTTT. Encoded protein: CASSPEAQPYEKLFF.

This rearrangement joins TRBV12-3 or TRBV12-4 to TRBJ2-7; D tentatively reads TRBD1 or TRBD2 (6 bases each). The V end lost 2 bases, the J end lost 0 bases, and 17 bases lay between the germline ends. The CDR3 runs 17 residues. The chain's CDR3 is CASSLILGEGGSYEQYV. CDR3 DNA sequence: TGTGCCAGCAGTTTAATTCTAGGTGAGGGGGGCTCCTACGAGCAGTACGTC.

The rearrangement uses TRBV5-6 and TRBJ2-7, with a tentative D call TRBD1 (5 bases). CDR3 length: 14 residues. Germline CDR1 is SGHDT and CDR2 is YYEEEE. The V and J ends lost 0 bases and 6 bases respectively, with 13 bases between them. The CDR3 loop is CASSLAPGLGEQYV. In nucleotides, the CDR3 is TGTGCCAGCAGCTTGGCCCCAGGGTTGGGCGAGCAGTACGTC.